This T cell receptor (beta chain) was identified during a study of OX40 agonist ivuxolimab in advanced cancers. For the study at large: Patients took ivuxolimab, an agonistic anti-OX40 (CD134) antibody. Ivuxolimab was administered intravenously to patients at 0.01 to 10 mg/kg every 2 weeks.

Details on this clone: Its target is unknown.

The germline gives CDR1 SEHNR, CDR2 FQNEAQ (reference sequence). The CDR3 length is 12 residues. Deletions cut 5 bases from V and 5 bases from J, with 9 bases between. Study-level findings and limits: Averaging showed that CD8+ T cells had more expanded clones than CD4+ did. Clonal expansion from baseline to week 6 occurred in both CD4+ and CD8+ T cells.

This table comes from immunoSEQ multiplex PCR, and its TCRdb copy is limited to in-frame clones, with some not included. This sample has tens of thousands of clones, with 90% found just once. The sample consisted of CD4+ or CD8+ T cells sorted from blood, taken in a trial of the OX40 agonist ivuxolimab. The clonotype comes from an adult with an advanced solid tumor such as melanoma, head and neck, liver or kidney cancer. The J gene is TRBJ1-1, the V gene TRBV7-9; D remains unclear. The CDR3 bases are TGTGCCAGCAGCCTTAGTAAGACTGAAGCTTTCTTT. Translated, it gives CASSLSKTEAFF. Variable domain in full (rest from reference TRBV7-9 and TRBJ1-1): DTGVSQNPRHKITKRGQNVTFRCDPISEHNRLYWYRQTLGQGPEFLTYFQNEAQLEKSRLLSDRFSAERPKGSFSTLEIQRTEQGDSAMYLCASSLSKTEAFFGQGTRLTVV.